This T cell receptor beta chain came from a study of shared clonotypes between healthy human individuals. The healthy adult donors were HIV-negative and reported no recent acute infections or vaccinations. Repertoires were generated with immunoSEQ multiplex PCR, while TCRdb's copy carries only in-frame clones and drops some. Among fewer than 1.8 million clones listed, 97% to 99% were seen once. CDR1 is SQVTM and CDR2 is ANQGSEA in the germline V gene. Trimming removed 4 bases from V and 4 bases from J, with 14 bases in between. This CDR3 is built from 13 residues. This clonotype originated in a man aged 25-40 years in good health. The chain has TRBV29-1 and TRBJ2-7, with no clear D. The sample was naive CD4+ T cells sorted from blood. As for subset: CD45RA+ positively selected. In DNA, the CDR3 is TGCAGCGTTGTGCTTGCCCAATTATACGAGCAGTACTTC. Translated, it gives CSVVLAQLYEQYF.